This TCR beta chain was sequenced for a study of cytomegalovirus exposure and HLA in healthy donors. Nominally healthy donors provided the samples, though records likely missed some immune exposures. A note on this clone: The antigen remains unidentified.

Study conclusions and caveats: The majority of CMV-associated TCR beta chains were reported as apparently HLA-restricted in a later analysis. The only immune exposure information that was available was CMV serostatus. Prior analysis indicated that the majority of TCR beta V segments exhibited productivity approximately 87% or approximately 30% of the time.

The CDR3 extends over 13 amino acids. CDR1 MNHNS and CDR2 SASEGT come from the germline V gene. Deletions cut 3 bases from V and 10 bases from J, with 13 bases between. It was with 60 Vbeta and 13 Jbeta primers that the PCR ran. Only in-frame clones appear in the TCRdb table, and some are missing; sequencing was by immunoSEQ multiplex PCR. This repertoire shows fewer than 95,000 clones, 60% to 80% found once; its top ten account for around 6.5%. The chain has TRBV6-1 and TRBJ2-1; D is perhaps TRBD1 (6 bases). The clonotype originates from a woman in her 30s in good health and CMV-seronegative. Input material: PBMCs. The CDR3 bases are TGTGCCAGCAGTGATAACAGGGTGGGCGAGCAGTTCTTC. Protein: CASSDNRVGEQFF.